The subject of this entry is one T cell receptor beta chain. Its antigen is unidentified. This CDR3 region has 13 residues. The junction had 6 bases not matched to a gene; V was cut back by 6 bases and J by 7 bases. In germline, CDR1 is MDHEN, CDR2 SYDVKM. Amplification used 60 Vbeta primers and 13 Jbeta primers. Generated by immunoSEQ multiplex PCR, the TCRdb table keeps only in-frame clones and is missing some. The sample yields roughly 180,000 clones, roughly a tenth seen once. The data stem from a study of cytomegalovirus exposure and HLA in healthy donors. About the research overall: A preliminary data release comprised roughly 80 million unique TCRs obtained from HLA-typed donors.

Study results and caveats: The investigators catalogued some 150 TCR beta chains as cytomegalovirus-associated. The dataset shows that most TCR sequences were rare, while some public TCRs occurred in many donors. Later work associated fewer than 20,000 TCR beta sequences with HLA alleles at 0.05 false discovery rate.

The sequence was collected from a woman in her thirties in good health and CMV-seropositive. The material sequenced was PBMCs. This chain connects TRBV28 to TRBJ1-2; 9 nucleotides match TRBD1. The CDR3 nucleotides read TGTGCCAGCAGCTTGAACAGGGGGCTTGGCTACACCTTC. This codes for CASSLNRGLGYTF.